This TCR beta chain was sequenced during a study of regulatory T cells in long-lasting Graves disease. Looked up from germline, CDR1 is LGHNA and CDR2 is YNFKEQ. The CDR3 contains 19 residues. V shed 1 base, J shed 4 bases, and the junction held 16 bases outside the gene matches. CDR3 regions were amplified by Arm-PCR using iRepertoire HTBI primers to build TCR beta libraries. TCRdb independently ran MiXCR on the multiplex PCR reads; one entry per CDR3 protein. In the table there are 620,000 or so distinct CDR3 sequences, 16% of which are singletons. Time point reported: newly diagnosed GD, antithyroid drugs for less than 3 months. After RNA was extracted from PBMCs, the TCR library was made from it. The same data also went into a second study, on T cells in Graves' hyperthyroidism and ophthalmopathy.

The TCR sequence derives from a woman aged 25 to 45 with Graves disease. Sequences were derived from peripheral blood mononuclear cells (PBMCs), sampled at new diagnosis, from a patient treated with antithyroid drugs. The chain recombines TRBV4-2 with TRBJ2-3; the match to TRBD2 covers 8 bases. Written as DNA, the CDR3 is TGTGCCAGCAGCCAAGTCTCTGGTGGGGGCGGGAGGACGGCAGATACGCAGTATTTT. Translated, it gives CASSQVSGGGGRTADTQYF.